Listed below are T cell receptor beta chains from one sample, sequenced in a study of blood T cell repertoires in COVID-19. Clones were sequenced by immunoSEQ multiplex PCR, and TCRdb holds only the in-frame ones, with some missing. The sample shows some 120,000 clones, 60% to 80% of them seen only once. The sequenced sample was peripheral blood. The receptor source for this set is a man in his sixties with acute or convalescent COVID-19. Each CDR3 is given with its conserved first and last residue. The D gene is left open where the match is weak. Clone size appears in some rows only: once, few, many, or a class for an expanded clone.

v_call: TRBV7-2; clone_size: -; j_call: TRBJ2-1; d_call: TRBD2; cdr3_nt: TGTGCCAGCAGCTTTAACCGGGGGGGCCGTGAGCAGTTCTTC; cdr3_aa: CASSFNRGGREQFF
v_call: TRBV25-1; clone_size: -; j_call: TRBJ1-1; d_call: -; cdr3_nt: TGTGCCAGCAGTGTGACAAACACTGAAGCTTTCTTT; cdr3_aa: CASSVTNTEAFF
v_call: TRBV4-1; clone_size: -; j_call: TRBJ1-2; d_call: TRBD1; cdr3_nt: TGCGCCAGCAGCCAAGTGAGAAGGACAGGGGGGGGCTACACCTTC; cdr3_aa: CASSQVRRTGGGYTF
v_call: TRBV21-1; clone_size: -; j_call: TRBJ2-2; d_call: -; cdr3_nt: TGTGCCAGCAGCAAATGGACGGGGACGAACACCGGGGAGCTGTTTTTT; cdr3_aa: CASSKWTGTNTGELFF
v_call: TRBV5-1; clone_size: -; j_call: TRBJ1-1; d_call: TRBD1; cdr3_nt: TGCGCCAGCAGCGGGAGGACAGGGGGCGGGACTGAAGCTTTCTTT; cdr3_aa: CASSGRTGGGTEAFF
v_call: TRBV21-1; clone_size: -; j_call: TRBJ1-5; d_call: -; cdr3_nt: TGTGCCAGCCGGGTGGATCAGCCCCAGCATTTT; cdr3_aa: CASRVDQPQHF
v_call: TRBV2; clone_size: -; j_call: TRBJ2-3; d_call: TRBD2; cdr3_nt: TGTGCCAGCTACGGGGGGGCGATCCGATTTCCAGATACGCAGTATTTT; cdr3_aa: CASYGGAIRFPDTQYF
v_call: TRBV6-5; clone_size: once; j_call: TRBJ2-1; d_call: TRBD2; cdr3_nt: TGTGCCAGCAGCTACCTAGCGGGGGGGGATAATGAGCAGTTCTTC; cdr3_aa: CASSYLAGGDNEQFF
v_call: TRBV15; clone_size: -; j_call: TRBJ1-1; d_call: TRBD1; cdr3_nt: TGTGCCACCAGGCGGGACAGGGCTTACACTGAAGCTTTCTTT; cdr3_aa: CATRRDRAYTEAFF
v_call: TRBV14; clone_size: -; j_call: TRBJ2-1; d_call: -; cdr3_nt: TGTGCCAGCACCCTGAACCGGGATCACAATGAGCAGTTCTTC; cdr3_aa: CASTLNRDHNEQFF
v_call: TRBV19; clone_size: -; j_call: TRBJ1-1; d_call: -; cdr3_nt: TGTGCCAGTAGTAATAGCTTGACGAACACTGAAGCTTTCTTT; cdr3_aa: CASSNSLTNTEAFF
v_call: TRBV20-1; clone_size: -; j_call: TRBJ2-3; d_call: -; cdr3_nt: TGCAGTGCTCATAGAACAGATACGCAGTATTTT; cdr3_aa: CSAHRTDTQYF
v_call: TRBV5-4; clone_size: few; j_call: TRBJ2-3; d_call: TRBD2; cdr3_nt: TGTGCCAGCAGCTCCCAGACGGGCGGGAGGGCCGCAGATACGCAGTATTTT; cdr3_aa: CASSSQTGGRAADTQYF
v_call: TRBV7-9; clone_size: -; j_call: TRBJ2-1; d_call: -; cdr3_nt: TGTGCCAGCAGCCCCTACGGCGGGGAAAGCTCCTACAATGAGCAGTTCTTC; cdr3_aa: CASSPYGGESSYNEQFF
v_call: TRBV14; clone_size: -; j_call: TRBJ2-1; d_call: TRBD2; cdr3_nt: TGTGCCAGCAGCCAACCCCGTGGGGGGGTCGGTGAGCAGTTCTTC; cdr3_aa: CASSQPRGGVGEQFF
v_call: TRBV5-4; clone_size: -; j_call: TRBJ2-3; d_call: -; cdr3_nt: TGTGCCAGCAGCTTACTAATAGACAGGCGCACAGATACGCAGTATTTT; cdr3_aa: CASSLLIDRRTDTQYF
v_call: TRBV2; clone_size: -; j_call: TRBJ2-3; d_call: TRBD1; cdr3_nt: TGTGCCAGCAGGAACGACAGGGTGGGCACAGATACGCAGTATTTT; cdr3_aa: CASRNDRVGTDTQYF
v_call: TRBV5-1; clone_size: -; j_call: TRBJ2-7; d_call: TRBD2; cdr3_nt: TGCGCCCGCCCCCCCGGGGGGTTTACGGGGGGGAGTCGTTACGAGCAGTACTTC; cdr3_aa: CARPPGGFTGGSRYEQYF
v_call: TRBV7-9; clone_size: few; j_call: TRBJ1-6; d_call: -; cdr3_nt: TGTGCCAGCAGCTTAGCCTCGACAGGTAGCTCCTATAATTCACCCCTCCACTTT; cdr3_aa: CASSLASTGSSYNSPLHF
v_call: TRBV19; clone_size: -; j_call: TRBJ2-3; d_call: -; cdr3_nt: TGTGCCAGTAGTACGGACTATAGCGGCGATACGCAGTATTTT; cdr3_aa: CASSTDYSGDTQYF
v_call: TRBV10-2; clone_size: -; j_call: TRBJ2-7; d_call: TRBD2; cdr3_nt: TGCGCCAGCAGTGAGAGGACTAGCGGGATTTACTACGAGCAGTACTTC; cdr3_aa: CASSERTSGIYYEQYF
v_call: TRBV10-1; clone_size: few; j_call: TRBJ2-3; d_call: TRBD2; cdr3_nt: TGCGCCAGCAGTGAGGCGCGGGGGGGAACAGATACGCAGTATTTT; cdr3_aa: CASSEARGGTDTQYF
v_call: TRBV29-1; clone_size: -; j_call: TRBJ1-1; d_call: TRBD1; cdr3_nt: TGCAGCGGCAACGCCGGGACAGGGGGCACTGAAGCTTTCTTT; cdr3_aa: CSGNAGTGGTEAFF
v_call: TRBV27; clone_size: -; j_call: TRBJ1-2; d_call: TRBD1; cdr3_nt: TGTGCCAGCAGGCCGACAGGGATTGGTGGCTACACCTTC; cdr3_aa: CASRPTGIGGYTF
v_call: TRBV5-1; clone_size: -; j_call: TRBJ2-2; d_call: TRBD1; cdr3_nt: TGCGCCAGCAGCTTTCCACGGACAGGGGGGATAACCGGGGAGCTGTTTTTT; cdr3_aa: CASSFPRTGGITGELFF
v_call: TRBV10-1; clone_size: -; j_call: TRBJ1-4; d_call: -; cdr3_nt: TGCGCCAGCAGTGAGCGACAGACCGAGAGAATTGAAAAACTGTTTTTT; cdr3_aa: CASSERQTERIEKLFF
v_call: TRBV3-1/TRBV3-2; clone_size: -; j_call: TRBJ2-3; d_call: TRBD2; cdr3_nt: TGTGCCAGCAGCGCCCGGGACTATGGCACAGATACGCAGTATTTT; cdr3_aa: CASSARDYGTDTQYF
v_call: TRBV18; clone_size: once; j_call: TRBJ1-6; d_call: TRBD1; cdr3_nt: TGTGCCAGCTCACAGGACAGGGCCTCAAATTCACCCCTCCACTTT; cdr3_aa: CASSQDRASNSPLHF
v_call: TRBV5-1; clone_size: -; j_call: TRBJ2-3; d_call: TRBD2; cdr3_nt: TGCGCCAGCGGGCCTCGCGGGGGGATGGGTGATACGCAGTATTTT; cdr3_aa: CASGPRGGMGDTQYF
v_call: TRBV10-1; clone_size: -; j_call: TRBJ2-3; d_call: -; cdr3_nt: TGCGCCAGCAGTGAAACGGGGGGCCCAGATACGCAGTATTTT; cdr3_aa: CASSETGGPDTQYF
v_call: TRBV6-5; clone_size: -; j_call: TRBJ1-2; d_call: -; cdr3_nt: TGTGCCAGCAGATCCCTCGGGAGGTTCTTTGGCTACACCTTC; cdr3_aa: CASRSLGRFFGYTF
v_call: TRBV29-1; clone_size: -; j_call: TRBJ2-5; d_call: TRBD2; cdr3_nt: TGCAGCGTTGAAGAGTCTAGCGGGAGGAGAAAGACCCAGTACTTC; cdr3_aa: CSVEESSGRRKTQYF
v_call: TRBV2; clone_size: -; j_call: TRBJ1-6; d_call: -; cdr3_nt: TGTGCCAGCAGTGAGATTGCGAATTCACCCCTCCACTTT; cdr3_aa: CASSEIANSPLHF